Following are 14 T cell receptor beta chains from one sample sequenced in a study of neurological immune-mediated disorders. TCRdb itself ran the 5' RACE reads through MiXCR, one entry per CDR3 protein. The sample contains 50,000 to 70,000 distinct CDR3 sequences, approximately 12% of which appear only once. The time point here: longitudinal time-point 1 (baseline). The sample taken for sequencing was PBMCs. The receptors derive from a male donor with HTLV-1-associated myelopathy (HAM/TSP).

A note on this clonotype: A much larger clonotype is one base distant, so this may be a read error. The gene calls are TRBV15 and TRBJ1-1; D not certain. CDR3 length equals 15 residues. From germline, CDR1 is LNHNV and CDR2 YYDKDF (reference sequence). CDR3 bases: TGTACCACCCGGTCGTTTCGGCGAGGAAACACTGAAGCTTTCTTT. Its protein product is CTTRSFRRGNTEAFF.

This clonotype has ten or more counts. The CDR3 region is CSASTSGGASDTQYF. CDR3 nucleotide sequence: TGCAGTGCTAGCACAAGCGGGGGGGCCTCAGATACGCAGTATTTT. The J gene is TRBJ2-3, the V gene TRBV20-1, with 10 bases identical to TRBD2. The CDR3 extends over 15 amino acids. The trim removed 3 bases at V and 4 bases at J, leaving 7 bases unmatched. The V gene's germline CDR1 is DFQATT and CDR2 SNEGSKA (reference sequence).

This clonotype was recorded many times. The rearrangement joins TRBV10-3 to TRBJ1-2, with TRBD1 as a possible D gene (6 bases). Trimming took off 3 bases at V and 3 bases at J, with 14 bases between the two ends. The germline CDR1 and CDR2 sequences are ENHRY and SYGVKD. CDR3 size: 15 residues. CDR3 sequence (DNA): TGTGCCATCAGTGATACGACAGGCAGGGACTATGGCTACACCTTC. Residues: CAISDTTGRDYGYTF.

This clonotype showed up many times. This chain joins TRBV28 and TRBJ1-2, with no clear D. Trimming took 5 bases from V and 4 from J, leaving 8 bases between them. Germline loops: CDR1 MDHEN, CDR2 SYDVKM. This CDR3 is built from 12 residues. The CDR3 is CASSTPIYGYTF. In DNA form, the CDR3 reads TGTGCCAGCAGTACACCAATCTATGGCTACACCTTC.

The rearrangement links TRBV27 to TRBJ1-2, with TRBD1 matching 7 bases. V shed 3 bases and J 6 bases; nucleotides not matched to a gene: 7. There are 14 residues in the CDR3. Per germline, CDR1 MNHEY and CDR2 SMNVEV (reference sequence). The CDR3 protein is CASSFDRDGNGYTF. CDR3 nucleotides: TGTGCCAGCAGTTTCGACAGGGATGGGAATGGCTACACCTTC.

This clonotype has at least ten counts. The chain is built from TRBV20-1 and TRBJ2-3; D tentatively fits TRBD1 or TRBD2 (5 bases each). Trimming pared 6 bases from V and 0 bases from J, leaving 16 bases between. CDR1 DFQATT and CDR2 SNEGSKA come from the germline V gene (reference sequence). CDR3 length: 15 residues. This chain's CDR3 is CSARNPGQSTDTQYF. The CDR3 DNA follows: TGCAGTGCCAGGAACCCGGGGCAGAGCACAGATACGCAGTATTTT.

This clonotype was picked up many times. This chain connects TRBV20-1 to TRBJ2-2; TRBD1 agrees at 9 bases. Germline V gives CDR1 DFQATT, CDR2 SNEGSKA (reference sequence). This CDR3 comprises 14 residues. J lost 3 bases, V lost 6 bases, and 5 bases had no gene match. CDR3 region: CSASDRGHTGELFF. The DNA for the CDR3 is TGCAGTGCGTCGGACAGGGGACACACCGGGGAGCTGTTTTTT.

Concerning this clonotype itself: A much more abundant neighbour one base away suggests this may be a read error. The chain has TRBV20-1 and TRBJ2-1, with 8 bases that match TRBD2. With V trimmed by 0 bases and J by 10 bases, 11 bases remained unmatched. Germline V gives CDR1 DFQATT, CDR2 SNEGSKA (reference sequence). This CDR3 spans 15 amino acids. In DNA form, the CDR3 reads TGCAGTGCTAGAGATCATAATCGGGGGGGAGGAGAGCAGTTCTTC. As protein: CSARDHNRGGGEQFF.

This clonotype was recorded many times. The rearrangement links TRBV5-1 to TRBJ2-7, with D tentatively TRBD1 (6 bases). The length of the CDR3 is 14 residues. Germline V gene data show CDR1 as SGHRS and CDR2 as YFSETQ. V lost 6 bases, J lost 6 bases, and 19 bases lay in between. The CDR3 is CASKSLSTGTEQYF. The CDR3 bases are TGCGCCAGCAAGTCTCTATCAACAGGGACCGAGCAGTACTTC.

This clonotype was counted at least ten times. The chain couples TRBV5-5 to TRBJ1-2; TRBD1 might be the D (6 bases). The germline gives CDR1 SGHKS, CDR2 YYEKEE (reference sequence). This CDR3 is 15 amino acids long. V was trimmed by 0 bases and J by 8 bases, leaving 17 bases between them. CDR3 sequence: CASSLVAGDVGGYTF. The DNA for the CDR3 is TGTGCCAGCAGCTTGGTCGCAGGGGATGTGGGAGGCTACACCTTC.

This clonotype was observed a handful of times. This chain joins TRBV4-3 and TRBJ1-3; possibly TRBD1 for D (5 bases). The V end lost 3 bases, the J end lost 1 base, and 13 bases lay between the germline ends. Per germline, CDR1 LGHNA and CDR2 YSLEER. This CDR3 has 16 amino acids. The chain's CDR3 is CASSHFIQGSGNTIYF. The CDR3, as DNA: TGCGCCAGCAGCCACTTCATCCAGGGATCTGGAAACACCATATATTTT.

This clonotype showed up many times. The gene calls are TRBV5-1 and TRBJ2-2; D unclear. V was trimmed by 7 bases and J by 3 bases, leaving 13 bases between them. The CDR3 length is 14 residues. The germline CDR1 and CDR2 sequences are SGHRS and YFSETQ. The CDR3 protein is CASCELGDTGELFF. DNA for the CDR3: TGCGCCAGCTGCGAGCTCGGAGACACCGGGGAGCTGTTTTTT.

This clonotype was seen many times. The V and J genes are TRBV7-8 and TRBJ1-4; D is undetermined. Germline V gene sequence: CDR1 SGHVS, CDR2 FQNEAQ. CDR3 length: 14 residues. With 5 bases removed from V and 2 bases from J, the gap between germline ends came to 9 bases. The DNA for the CDR3 is TGTGCCAGCAGCAGGGATATCACTAATGAAAAACTGTTTTTT. It is translated as CASSRDITNEKLFF.

This chain links TRBV20-1 with TRBJ2-3; D may match TRBD1 or TRBD2 (5 bases each). The V gene's germline CDR1 is DFQATT and CDR2 SNEGSKA (reference sequence). The CDR3 contains 13 residues. The V end lost 5 bases, the J end lost 5 bases, and 14 bases lay between the germline ends. CDR3 sequence: CSAGLGTGDTQYF. The CDR3 nucleotides are TGCAGTGCTGGGCTGGGGACGGGAGATACGCAGTATTTT.